Reported below is one TCR beta chain. The record originates from a study of shared clonotypes between healthy human individuals. The run depth of the assay was deep. The method was immunoSEQ multiplex PCR; TCRdb's version includes in-frame clones alone and lacks a portion of them. Counted here are about 2.4 million clones, more than 85% occurring once; the ten biggest clones make up roughly 0.36%. CD45RA-negative memory and CD45RA+ naive subsets were split from the CD4+ cells. CDR1 is ENHRY and CDR2 is SYGVKD in the germline V gene. The CDR3 runs to 15 residues. V shed 2 bases and J 4 bases; nucleotides not matched to a gene: 1.

The receptor was derived from a young man in good health. Some clones in this sample may be carry-over from other donors' samples. The sequencing input was naive CD4+ T cells from PBMCs. Subset reported: CD45RA+ positively selected. This rearrangement joins TRBV10-3 to TRBJ2-1, with TRBD2 matching over 11 bases. CDR3 protein: CAISERLAGYNEQFF. The CDR3 DNA sequence: TGTGCCATCAGTGAGCGACTAGCGGGGTACAATGAGCAGTTCTTC.